This TCR beta chain was retrieved from a study of blood T cell repertoires in COVID-19. About the research overall: From T cells, B-cell-depleted T cells, or PBMCs came the material, which was cDNA or gDNA.

Germline lookup yields CDR1 SGDLS and CDR2 YYNGEE. The CDR3 sequence is 14 residues long. V dropped 2 bases and J dropped 5; count of bases not matched to a gene: 4. A note on this clone: The same CDR3 also results from other DNA sequences found in this sample.

Repertoires were generated with immunoSEQ multiplex PCR, while TCRdb's copy carries only in-frame clones and drops some. The sample gives around 250,000 clones, around 86% of which show up once; approximately 4% is in the top ten. This clonotype was sampled from a man aged 18 to 35 with active or convalescent COVID-19. The genes are TRBV9 and TRBJ2-7, with TRBD2 matching over 10 bases. Input material: peripheral blood. The CDR3 nucleotides read TGTGCCAGCAGCGTTGGTCTAGCGGGAGACGAGCAGTACTTC. The encoded protein is CASSVGLAGDEQYF.